The present entry profiles one T cell receptor (beta chain) with its context. Its antigen remains unknown. The CDR3 has 13 residues. Germline CDR1 is SEHNR and CDR2 is FQNEAQ (reference sequence). The V end lost 6 bases, the J end lost 2 bases, and 10 bases lay between the germline ends. This record comes from a study of OX40 agonist ivuxolimab in advanced cancers. Study at large: Patients received the agonistic anti-OX40 (CD134) antibody ivuxolimab. Overall study findings and caveats: Relative to CD4+ cells, CD8+ T cells on average had more expanded clones. The authors also found low normalized T-cell clonal expansion in some nonresponders. People who partly responded at 0.1-3.0 mg/kg had some of the least clonal expansion seen.

TCRdb keeps only in-frame clones here, not all; method: immunoSEQ multiplex PCR. The data show 60,000 to 75,000 clones, with about 91% seen just once and 13% to 15% held by the top ten. The sequence was obtained from an adult with an advanced solid tumor such as melanoma, head and neck, liver or kidney cancer. The sequencing used CD4+ or CD8+ T cells sorted from blood, collected in a trial of the OX40 agonist ivuxolimab. The rearrangement joins TRBV7-9 to TRBJ2-5, with a possible D match to TRBD1 (6 bases). CDR3: CASRAGDQETQYF. The CDR3 DNA sequence: TGTGCCAGCAGGGCAGGGGATCAAGAGACCCAGTACTTC. The complete variable domain, with remaining parts taken from reference TRBV7-9 and TRBJ2-5, reads DTGVSQNPRHKITKRGQNVTFRCDPISEHNRLYWYRQTLGQGPEFLTYFQNEAQLEKSRLLSDRFSAERPKGSFSTLEIQRTEQGDSAMYLCASRAGDQETQYFGPGTRLLVL.